Below, one T cell receptor (beta chain) is given with its context. This specimen comes from a study of blood T cell repertoires in COVID-19. Assay used: immunoSEQ multiplex PCR; TCRdb lists only in-frame clones, some missing. This sample has around 250,000 clones, with approximately 86% found just once. CDR3 length equals 15 residues. The germline CDR1 and CDR2 sequences are LGHNA and YSLEER. Losses at the gene ends were 3 bases for V and 5 bases for J; bases not matched to a gene: 6. Sequences were obtained from PBMCs or T cells enriched from blood (not recorded which). The sequence came from a woman in her forties or fifties who had recovered from COVID-19. V usage is TRBV4-3 and J usage is TRBJ2-7; 11 bases fit TRBD1. The CDR3: CASSHRTGGRDEQYF. CDR3 bases: TGCGCCAGCAGCCACCGGACAGGGGGCAGAGACGAGCAGTACTTC.